A single sample gave rise to the 30 T cell receptor beta chains below, sequenced in a study of PD-1 blockade in mismatch repair-deficient tumors. These receptors' targets are unknown. The repertoire was sequenced with immunoSEQ multiplex PCR; TCRdb's copy has only in-frame clones and lacks some. The table includes approximately 9,300 clones, 90% to 95% detected once. Documented time point: approximately nine-day in vitro stimulation with candidate neoantigen peptide 3. The specimen comprised cells cultured in vitro, sampled from a patient treated with pembrolizumab. These receptor sequences come from an adult with mismatch repair-deficient cancer.

The rearrangement joins TRBV28 to TRBJ1-1; TRBD1 might be the D (6 bases). Germline-derived CDR1 and CDR2 are MDHEN and SYDVKM. The CDR3 has 15 amino acids. Trimming shortened V by 4 bases and J by 1 base, and 13 bases separated the two germline ends. The CDR3: CASSSGASANTEAFF. Here the CDR3 DNA reads TGTGCCAGCAGTTCAGGGGCGTCGGCGAACACTGAAGCTTTCTTT.

This clone has a single count. This sequence joins TRBV9 and TRBJ1-2; possible D gene TRBD1, 6 bases. Germline V gene data show CDR1 as SGDLS and CDR2 as YYNGEE. V was trimmed by 4 bases and J by 2 bases, leaving 18 bases between them. The CDR3 is 16 residues long. The CDR3 sequence is CASSPGVGAFNYGYTF. The CDR3 bases are TGTGCCAGCAGCCCCGGGGTGGGGGCGTTCAACTATGGCTACACCTTC.

This chain connects TRBV11-2 to TRBJ2-7, with TRBD2 identical over 10 bases. The CDR3 consists of 14 residues. Trimming cost V 5 bases and J 4 bases; bases outside gene matches: 5. Germline CDR1 SGHAT, CDR2 FQNNGV. CDR3 in amino acids: CASSTVSGRYEQYF. Here the CDR3 DNA reads TGTGCCAGCAGCACCGTTAGCGGGAGGTACGAGCAGTACTTC.

CDR3 sequence (DNA): TGTGCCAGCAGCTTGGGGCAGGGCGTCTCTGGAAACACCATATATTTT. This translates into CASSLGQGVSGNTIYF. V gene TRBV7-3 combines with J gene TRBJ1-3; the D gene is possibly TRBD1 (5 bases). The germline V gene has CDR1 SGHTA and CDR2 FQGTGA. V lost 3 bases and J 0 bases, leaving 12 bases between the germline ends. The CDR3 runs to 16 residues.

The chain has TRBV28 and TRBJ1-1; D might be TRBD1 (6 bases). Trimming took 6 bases from V and 4 from J, leaving 18 bases between them. This CDR3 has 15 residues. In germline, CDR1 is MDHEN, CDR2 SYDVKM. The CDR3 region has the DNA TGTGCCAGCAGGAGCTACCATCAGGGGAGCACTGAAGCTTTCTTT. Translating it yields CASRSYHQGSTEAFF.

This sequence joins TRBV29-1 and TRBJ1-1; TRBD1 might be the D (5 bases). The CDR3 loop spans 15 amino acids. Germline CDR1 and CDR2: SQVTM and ANQGSEA. Trimming pared 4 bases from V and 0 bases from J, leaving 15 bases between. This CDR3 is CSVGAGWAMNTEAFF. CDR3 DNA: TGCAGCGTTGGGGCAGGGTGGGCAATGAACACTGAAGCTTTCTTT.

The chain couples TRBV27 to TRBJ1-2; perhaps TRBD1 as D (5 bases). In germline, CDR1 is MNHEY, CDR2 SMNVEV (reference sequence). The CDR3 has 14 amino acids. V lost 0 bases, J lost 4 bases, and 9 bases lay in between. CDR3 amino acids: CASSLSGTSYGYTF. CDR3 coding DNA: TGTGCCAGCAGTTTATCCGGGACCAGCTATGGCTACACCTTC.

The chain recombines TRBV4-2 with TRBJ2-5, with 10 nucleotides matching TRBD2. V lost 0 bases to trimming and J lost 5 bases; unmatched junction nucleotides: 18. The germline V gene encodes CDR1 LGHNA and CDR2 YNFKEQ. This CDR3 contains 20 residues. The CDR3 sequence is CASSQDLDRRSSGSGETQYF. The CDR3 region has the DNA TGTGCCAGCAGCCAAGATCTGGACAGAAGATCTAGCGGGAGTGGGGAGACCCAGTACTTC.

This chain uses TRBV6-1 with TRBJ1-1; tentatively, D is TRBD1 (5 bases). V gave up 5 bases and J gave up 6 bases, with 7 bases separating them. This CDR3 comprises 11 residues. From germline, CDR1 is MNHNS and CDR2 SASEGT. CDR3 protein: CASSQGSEAFF. The CDR3 DNA is TGTGCCAGCAGTCAGGGTTCTGAAGCTTTCTTT.

The rearrangement uses TRBV28 and TRBJ1-3; no definite D call. From germline, CDR1 is MDHEN and CDR2 SYDVKM. CDR3 size: 13 residues. Trimming took 5 bases from V and 4 from J, leaving 9 bases between them. CDR3 DNA sequence: TGTGCCAGCAGTAGTCGTCTGGGAAACACCATATATTTT. It yields the protein CASSSRLGNTIYF.

This chain connects TRBV29-1 to TRBJ2-3, with D maybe TRBD1 (5 bases). Per the germline V gene, CDR1 is SQVTM and CDR2 is ANQGSEA. V lost 2 bases and J 5 bases, leaving 14 bases between the germline ends. The CDR3 is 14 residues long. The CDR3 sequence: CSVERFAQGDTQYF. CDR3 sequence (DNA): TGCAGCGTTGAAAGATTCGCCCAGGGAGATACGCAGTATTTT.

There are a few counts of this clone. The chain couples TRBV7-8 to TRBJ2-7, with D possibly matching TRBD2 (5 bases). V lost 2 bases, J lost 8 bases, and 16 bases lay in between. This CDR3 is built from 14 residues. CDR1 and CDR2 from the germline V gene are SGHVS and FQNEAQ. CDR3 amino acids: CASSLSRTEGKQYF. The CDR3 region has the DNA TGTGCCAGCAGCTTAAGCAGGACCGAGGGAAAGCAGTACTTC.

The CDR3 loop reads CASSEAGLAGIGYNEQFF. The CDR3 DNA sequence: TGTGCCAGCAGTGAGGCAGGGCTAGCGGGGATAGGCTACAATGAGCAGTTCTTC. The chain links TRBV2 to TRBJ2-1; TRBD2 matches 9 bases. J gave up 3 bases and V 3 bases, and 12 bases lay outside the gene matches. This CDR3 is built from 18 residues. Germline CDR1 and CDR2: SNHLY and FYNNEI.

CDR3 sequence reads: CASRIRQRGLGQLFF. The CDR3, as DNA: TGTGCCAGCAGAATCAGACAGAGGGGGTTAGGGCAACTGTTTTTT. The chain couples TRBV27 to TRBJ1-4; tentatively, D is TRBD1 (6 bases). CDR3 length: 15 amino acids. CDR1 and CDR2 from the germline V gene are MNHEY and SMNVEV (reference sequence). V lost 6 bases and J lost 12, with 23 bases in between.

The rearrangement uses TRBV7-8 and TRBJ1-5; D possibly corresponds to TRBD1 (5 bases). Germline CDR1 and CDR2: SGHVS and FQNEAQ. The CDR3 totals 15 residues. Trimming removed 1 base at V and 4 bases at J, with 11 bases between. The CDR3 sequence is CASSLEGLRNQPQHF. CDR3 sequence (DNA): TGTGCCAGCAGCTTAGAGGGGTTAAGGAATCAGCCCCAGCATTTT.

The chain has TRBV11-2 and TRBJ2-7; D possibly matches TRBD1 or TRBD2 (5 bases each). Germline-derived CDR1 and CDR2 are SGHAT and FQNNGV. The CDR3 length is 14 residues. Trimming shortened V by 3 bases and J by 0 bases, and 9 bases separated the two germline ends. CDR3 nucleotides: TGTGCCAGCAGCTTTGGGACGTTCTCCTACGAGCAGTACTTC. Translating it yields CASSFGTFSYEQYF.

This clone was observed a single time. This chain joins TRBV2 and TRBJ1-6; D call uncertain. This CDR3 spans 13 amino acids. Trimming took off 8 bases at V and 10 bases at J, with 15 bases between the two ends. The V gene's germline CDR1 is SNHLY and CDR2 FYNNEI. The CDR3 coding sequence is TGTGCCAGCTCCTTAGAGGTGGAGTCACCCCTCCACTTT. It specifies CASSLEVESPLHF.

The J gene is TRBJ2-7, the V gene TRBV6-1; D may match TRBD1 or TRBD2 (6 bases each). In germline, CDR1 is MNHNS, CDR2 SASEGT. The CDR3 length is 14 residues. V lost 6 bases and J 0 bases, leaving 12 bases between the germline ends. CDR3 bases: TGTGCCAGCAGGAGGGGGGACTTCTCCTACGAGCAGTACTTC. It translates to CASRRGDFSYEQYF.

V is TRBV5-1 and J is TRBJ2-5; the match to TRBD2 covers 10 bases. V shed 0 bases, J shed 1 base, and the junction held 9 bases outside the gene matches. CDR1 SGHRS and CDR2 YFSETQ come from the germline V gene. This CDR3 is 18 amino acids long. The DNA of the CDR3 is TGCGCCAGCAGCTTGGGGGCTAGCGGGAGTGGGACCCAAGAGACCCAGTACTTC. This gives the protein CASSLGASGSGTQETQYF.

The chain uses TRBV5-1 and TRBJ2-5; 8 bases fit TRBD2. Germline V gene data show CDR1 as SGHRS and CDR2 as YFSETQ. The CDR3 totals 13 residues. V dropped 7 bases and J dropped 3; count of bases not matched to a gene: 5. CDR3 DNA sequence: TGCGCCAGCGTGCTAGCGGGTGAAGAGACCCAGTACTTC. Its translation: CASVLAGEETQYF.

This chain's CDR3 is CASMYRELEKLFF. As DNA, the CDR3 is TGTGCCAGCATGTACAGGGAGCTTGAAAAACTGTTTTTT. The V call is TRBV2, the J call TRBJ1-4; maybe TRBD1 (6 bases). The V end was cut by 7 bases, the J end by 7 bases, with 13 bases between. The CDR3 length is 13 residues. Germline CDR1 reads SNHLY; CDR2 reads FYNNEI.

This chain uses TRBV9 with TRBJ2-1, with D hard to call. Germline V gene lookup returns CDR1 SGDLS and CDR2 YYNGEE. The CDR3 has 13 amino acids. V was shortened by 2 bases and J by 6 bases, with 9 bases between the two germline ends. CDR3 in amino acids: CASSVGLLNEQFF. As DNA, the CDR3 is TGTGCCAGCAGCGTTGGTTTGCTCAATGAGCAGTTCTTC.

CDR3 DNA: TGTGCCACCAGCAGAGTTCTCGGACAGGGGGCCCGTAGCAATCAGCCCCAGCATTTT. Its protein is CATSRVLGQGARSNQPQHF. This chain connects TRBV15 to TRBJ1-5; 11 nucleotides agree with TRBD1. The germline V gene encodes CDR1 LNHNV and CDR2 YYDKDF (reference sequence). The CDR3 spans 19 residues. Trimming cost V 1 base and J 0 bases; bases outside gene matches: 8.

The CDR3 here is CASSLEAGFTDTQYF. The DNA for the CDR3 is TGTGCCAGCAGCTTAGAGGCGGGATTCACAGATACGCAGTATTTT. The chain links TRBV11-2 to TRBJ2-3; D is possibly TRBD2 (6 bases). V was cut by 0 bases and J by 2 bases, with 9 bases left in between. In germline, CDR1 is SGHAT, CDR2 FQNNGV. The CDR3 spans 15 residues.

This chain connects TRBV5-6 to TRBJ2-1, with a weak D call TRBD2 (5 bases). The germline CDR1 and CDR2 sequences are SGHDT and YYEEEE. Trimming took 0 bases from V and 4 from J, leaving 20 bases between them. The CDR3 sequence is 18 residues long. The CDR3 sequence: CASSLGGFLPTGYNEQFF. The CDR3 coding sequence is TGTGCCAGCAGCTTGGGGGGTTTCCTACCAACGGGATACAATGAGCAGTTCTTC.

This clone has a single count. The V gene is TRBV7-6, the J gene TRBJ2-3; the D is unclear. The CDR3 has 16 amino acids. With 1 base removed from V and 0 bases from J, the gap between germline ends came to 11 bases. The germline gives CDR1 SGHVS, CDR2 FNYEAQ. The CDR3 here is CASSLGAFTSTDTQYF. The CDR3, as DNA: TGTGCCAGCAGCTTAGGAGCTTTTACTAGCACAGATACGCAGTATTTT.

The chain recombines TRBV4-1 with TRBJ1-1; no clear D. Deletions cut 0 bases from V and 4 bases from J, with 9 bases between. The length of the CDR3 is 14 residues. Germline loops: CDR1 MGHRA, CDR2 YSYEKL. The CDR3 protein is CASSQDDTGTEAFF. Here the CDR3 DNA reads TGCGCCAGCAGCCAAGATGACACCGGCACTGAAGCTTTCTTT.

Only one count was recorded for this clone. The chain employs TRBV7-7 and TRBJ2-1; TRBD2 is a possible D gene (6 bases). Germline V gene sequence: CDR1 SSHAT, CDR2 FNYEAQ (reference sequence). The V gene lost 4 bases and the J gene lost 8 bases, with 18 bases spanning the gap. The CDR3 spans 15 residues. The CDR3, as DNA: TGTGCCAGCAGCTCATCTTATGGCGGGAACGATGAGCAGTTCTTC. This gives the protein CASSSSYGGNDEQFF.

The J gene is TRBJ2-7, the V gene TRBV4-2; D perhaps matches TRBD2 (5 bases). The germline V gene has CDR1 LGHNA and CDR2 YNFKEQ. Trimming removed 4 bases at V and 2 bases at J, with 12 bases between. The CDR3 is 14 amino acids. The DNA of the CDR3 is TGTGCCAGCAGCCCAGCTAGGACTCCCTACGAGCAGTACTTC. This gives the protein CASSPARTPYEQYF.

This chain uses TRBV7-9 with TRBJ2-7, with 12 bases matching TRBD1. Germline-derived CDR1 and CDR2 are SEHNR and FQNEAQ (reference sequence). The CDR3 spans 15 residues. V trimming: 0 bases; J trimming: 5 bases; junction bases outside the gene matches: 2. The CDR3 loop reads CASSLAGTGGDEQYF. The CDR3 region has the DNA TGTGCCAGCAGCTTAGCAGGGACAGGGGGCGACGAGCAGTACTTC.